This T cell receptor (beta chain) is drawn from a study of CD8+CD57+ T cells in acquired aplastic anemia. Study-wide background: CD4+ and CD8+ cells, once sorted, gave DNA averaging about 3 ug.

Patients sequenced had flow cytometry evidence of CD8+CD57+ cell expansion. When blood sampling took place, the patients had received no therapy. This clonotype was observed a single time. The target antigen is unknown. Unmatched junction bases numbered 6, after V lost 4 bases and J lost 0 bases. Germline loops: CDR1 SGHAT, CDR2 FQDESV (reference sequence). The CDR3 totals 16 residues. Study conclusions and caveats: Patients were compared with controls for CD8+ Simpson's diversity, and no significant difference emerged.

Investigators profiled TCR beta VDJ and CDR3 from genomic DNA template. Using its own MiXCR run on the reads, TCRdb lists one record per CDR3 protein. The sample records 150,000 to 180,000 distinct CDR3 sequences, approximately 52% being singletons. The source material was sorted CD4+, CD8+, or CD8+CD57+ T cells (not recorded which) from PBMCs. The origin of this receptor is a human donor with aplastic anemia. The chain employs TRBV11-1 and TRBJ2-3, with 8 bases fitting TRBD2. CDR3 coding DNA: TGTGCCAGCAGCTCTACTAGCGGTTCTAGCACAGATACGCAGTATTTT. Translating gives CASSSTSGSSTDTQYF.